The T cell receptor beta chain described here comes from a study of CD8+CD57+ T cells in acquired aplastic anemia. Background on the study: Across the sorted CD4+ and CD8+ cells, DNA amounts averaged about 3 ug. Study observations and caveats: Patients and controls had in common some 30 CD8+ CDR3 sequences. Between the patient and control groups, CD8+ Simpson's diversity did not differ significantly.

Sequenced patients had shown CD8+CD57+ cell expansion by flow cytometry. At blood sampling, none of the patients had yet received therapy. The template for TCR beta VDJ and CDR3 sequence profiling was genomic DNA. TCRdb re-derived calls from the reads in MiXCR, one entry per CDR3 protein. In the table there are 250,000 to 350,000 distinct CDR3 sequences, under 65% of which are singletons. As for this clonotype: As yet, its antigen is unknown.

The CDR3 has 16 residues. V lost 3 bases and J lost 1, with 12 bases in between. The germline V gene has CDR1 ENHRY and CDR2 SYGVKD. V usage is TRBV10-3 and J usage is TRBJ2-2; tentatively, D is TRBD1 (6 bases). Material: sorted CD4+, CD8+, or CD8+CD57+ T cells (not recorded which) from PBMCs. This TCR was sampled from a human donor with aplastic anemia. The CDR3: CAISDGLTGNTGELFF. The CDR3 DNA reads TGTGCCATCAGTGACGGTTTGACAGGGAACACCGGGGAGCTGTTTTTT.